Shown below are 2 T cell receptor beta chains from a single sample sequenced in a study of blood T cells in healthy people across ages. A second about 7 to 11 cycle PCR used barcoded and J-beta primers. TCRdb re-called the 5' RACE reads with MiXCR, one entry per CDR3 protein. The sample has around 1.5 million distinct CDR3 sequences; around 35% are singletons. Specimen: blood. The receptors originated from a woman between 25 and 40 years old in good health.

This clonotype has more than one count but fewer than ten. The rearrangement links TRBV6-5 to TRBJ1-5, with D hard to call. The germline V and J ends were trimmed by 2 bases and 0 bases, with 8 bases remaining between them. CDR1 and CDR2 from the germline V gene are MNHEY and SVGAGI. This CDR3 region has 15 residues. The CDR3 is CASSYRTPSNQPQHF. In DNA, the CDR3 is TGTGCCAGCAGTTACCGTACACCTAGCAATCAGCCCCAGCATTTT.

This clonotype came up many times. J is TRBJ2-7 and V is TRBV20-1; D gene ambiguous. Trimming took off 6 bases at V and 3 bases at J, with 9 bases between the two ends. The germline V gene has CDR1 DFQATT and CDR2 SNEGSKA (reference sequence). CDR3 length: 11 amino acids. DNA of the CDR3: TGCAGTGCGCCTCTCCTCTACGAGCAGTACTTC. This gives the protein CSAPLLYEQYF.